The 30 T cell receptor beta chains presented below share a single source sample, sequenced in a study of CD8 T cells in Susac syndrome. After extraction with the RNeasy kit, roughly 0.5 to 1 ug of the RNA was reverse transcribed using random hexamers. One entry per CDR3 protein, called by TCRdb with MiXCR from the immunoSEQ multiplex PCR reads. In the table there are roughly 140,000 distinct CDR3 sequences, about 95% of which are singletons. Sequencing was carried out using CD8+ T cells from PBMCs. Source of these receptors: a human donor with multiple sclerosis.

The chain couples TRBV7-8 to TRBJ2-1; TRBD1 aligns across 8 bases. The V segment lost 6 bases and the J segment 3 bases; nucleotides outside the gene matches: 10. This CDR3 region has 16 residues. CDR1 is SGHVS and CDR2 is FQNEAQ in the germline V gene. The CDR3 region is CASSPLAGQGYNEQFF. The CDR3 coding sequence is TGTGCCAGCAGTCCTCTCGCAGGACAGGGCTACAATGAGCAGTTCTTC.

This chain's CDR3 is CSVPPGAASEAFF. For the CDR3, the DNA is TGCAGCGTTCCACCTGGGGCCGCGTCGGAAGCTTTCTTT. This chain connects TRBV29-1 to TRBJ1-1; possible D gene TRBD1, 5 bases. The CDR3 extends over 13 amino acids. Deletions cut 5 bases from V and 8 bases from J, with 18 bases between. Germline CDR1 SQVTM, CDR2 ANQGSEA.

This CDR3 reads CASGEWRNNIQYF. CDR3 coding DNA: TGTGCCAGCGGTGAGTGGCGGAATAACATTCAGTACTTC. The rearrangement joins TRBV13 to TRBJ2-4; the D is unclear. With 8 bases removed from V and 7 bases from J, the gap between germline ends came to 15 bases. This CDR3 region has 13 residues. Germline V lookup: CDR1 PRHDT, CDR2 FYEKMQ (reference sequence). Complete variable domain (other parts from reference TRBV13 and TRBJ2-4): AAGVIQSPRHLIKEKRETATLKCYPIPRHDTVYWYQQGPGQDPQFLISFYEKMQSDKGSIPDRFSAQQFSDYHSELNMSSLELGDSALYFCASGEWRNNIQYFGAGTRLSVL.

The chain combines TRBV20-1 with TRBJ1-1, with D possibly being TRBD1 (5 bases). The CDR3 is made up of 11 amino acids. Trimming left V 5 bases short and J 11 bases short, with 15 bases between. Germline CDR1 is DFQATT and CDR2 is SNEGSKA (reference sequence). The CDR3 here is CSAPSGTPAFF. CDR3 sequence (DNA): TGCAGTGCTCCATCTGGGACTCCTGCTTTCTTT.

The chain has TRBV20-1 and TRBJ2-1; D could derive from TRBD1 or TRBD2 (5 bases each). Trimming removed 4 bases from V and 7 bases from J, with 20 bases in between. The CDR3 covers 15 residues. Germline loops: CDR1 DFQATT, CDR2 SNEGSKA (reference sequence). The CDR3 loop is CSATRDRGEENEQFF. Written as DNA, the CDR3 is TGCAGTGCTACCCGGGACCGGGGAGAGGAAAATGAGCAGTTCTTC.

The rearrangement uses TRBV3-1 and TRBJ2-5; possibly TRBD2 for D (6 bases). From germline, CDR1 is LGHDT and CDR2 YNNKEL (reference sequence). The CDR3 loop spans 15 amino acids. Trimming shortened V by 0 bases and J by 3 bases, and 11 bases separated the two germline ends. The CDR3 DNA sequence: TGTGCCAGCAGCCAAGAGGTAGCGGTTGAAGAGACCCAGTACTTC. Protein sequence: CASSQEVAVEETQYF.

CDR3 in DNA: TGTGCCTGGAGTGTCGGGACCTACGAGCAGTACTTC. This sequence encodes CAWSVGTYEQYF. V is TRBV30 and J is TRBJ2-7; D may be TRBD2 (5 bases). Trimming pared 0 bases from V and 2 bases from J, leaving 5 bases between. The germline V gene has CDR1 GTSNPN and CDR2 SVGIG (reference sequence). The CDR3 spans 12 residues.

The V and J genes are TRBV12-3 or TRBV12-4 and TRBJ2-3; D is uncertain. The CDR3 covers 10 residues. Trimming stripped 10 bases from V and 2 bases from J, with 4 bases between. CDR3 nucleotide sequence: TGTGCCACCGACACAGATACGCAGTATTTT. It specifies CATDTDTQYF.

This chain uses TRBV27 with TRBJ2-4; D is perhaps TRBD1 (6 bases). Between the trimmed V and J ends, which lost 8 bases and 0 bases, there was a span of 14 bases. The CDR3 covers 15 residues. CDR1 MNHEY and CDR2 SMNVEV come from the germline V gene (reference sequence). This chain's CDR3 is CASRRAGEAKNIQYF. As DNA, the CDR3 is TGTGCCAGCCGAAGGGCAGGGGAAGCCAAAAACATTCAGTACTTC.

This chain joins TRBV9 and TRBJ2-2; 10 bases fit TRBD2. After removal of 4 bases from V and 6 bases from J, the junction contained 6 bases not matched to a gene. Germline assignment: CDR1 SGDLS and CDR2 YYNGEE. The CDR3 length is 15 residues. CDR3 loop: CASSLRTSGSGELFF. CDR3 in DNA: TGTGCCAGCAGCCTTCGGACTAGCGGCTCCGGGGAGCTGTTTTTT.

CDR3 nucleotides: TGTGCCAGCAGTTACCGCGGGATAGCGGGGGCGTATGAGCAGTTCTTC. It specifies CASSYRGIAGAYEQFF. The chain employs TRBV6-5 and TRBJ2-1; 9 bases fit TRBD2. Germline values: CDR1 MNHEY, CDR2 SVGAGI. The CDR3 loop spans 16 amino acids. J lost 8 bases, V lost 2 bases, and 10 bases had no gene match.

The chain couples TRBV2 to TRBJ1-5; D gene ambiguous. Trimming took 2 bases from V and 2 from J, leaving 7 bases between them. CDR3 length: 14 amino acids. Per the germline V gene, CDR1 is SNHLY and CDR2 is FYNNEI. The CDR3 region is CASSEPPGNQPQHF. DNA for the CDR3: TGTGCCAGCAGTGAACCCCCAGGCAATCAGCCCCAGCATTTT. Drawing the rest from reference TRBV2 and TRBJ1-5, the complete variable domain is EPEVTQTPSHQVTQMGQEVILRCVPISNHLYFYWYRQILGQKVEFLVSFYNNEISEKSEIFDDQFSVERPDGSNFTLKIRSTKLEDSAMYFCASSEPPGNQPQHFGDGTRLSIL.

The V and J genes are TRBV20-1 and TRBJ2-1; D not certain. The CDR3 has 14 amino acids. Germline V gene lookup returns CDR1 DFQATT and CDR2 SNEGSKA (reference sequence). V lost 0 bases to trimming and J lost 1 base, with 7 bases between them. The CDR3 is CSARDKGSYNEQFF. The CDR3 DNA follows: TGCAGTGCTAGAGATAAGGGTTCCTACAATGAGCAGTTCTTC.

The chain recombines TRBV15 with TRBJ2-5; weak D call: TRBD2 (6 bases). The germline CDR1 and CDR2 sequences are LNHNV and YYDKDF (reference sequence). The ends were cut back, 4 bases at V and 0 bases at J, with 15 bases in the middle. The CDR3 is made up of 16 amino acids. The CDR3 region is CATSTRDLLYQETQYF. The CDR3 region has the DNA TGTGCCACCAGCACCCGGGACTTACTATACCAAGAGACCCAGTACTTC.

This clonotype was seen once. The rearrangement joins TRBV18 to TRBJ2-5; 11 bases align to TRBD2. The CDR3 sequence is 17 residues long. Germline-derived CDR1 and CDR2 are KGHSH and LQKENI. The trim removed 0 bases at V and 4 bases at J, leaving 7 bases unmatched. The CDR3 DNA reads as TGTGCCAGCTCACCACCTGGCCCGGGACTAGCGGCAGAGACCCAGTACTTC. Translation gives CASSPPGPGLAAETQYF.

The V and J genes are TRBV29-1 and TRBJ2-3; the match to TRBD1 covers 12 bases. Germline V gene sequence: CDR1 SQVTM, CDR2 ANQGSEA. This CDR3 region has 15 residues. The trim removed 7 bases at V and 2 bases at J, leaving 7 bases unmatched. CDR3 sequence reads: CSAGTGGSLTDTQYF. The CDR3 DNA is TGCAGCGCCGGGACAGGGGGCTCCCTCACAGATACGCAGTATTTT.

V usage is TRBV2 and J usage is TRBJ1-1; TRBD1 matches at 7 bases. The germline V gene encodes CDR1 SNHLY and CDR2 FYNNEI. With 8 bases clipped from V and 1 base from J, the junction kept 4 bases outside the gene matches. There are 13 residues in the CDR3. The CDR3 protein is CASGDSPNTEAFF. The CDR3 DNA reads TGTGCCAGCGGGGACAGCCCGAACACTGAAGCTTTCTTT.

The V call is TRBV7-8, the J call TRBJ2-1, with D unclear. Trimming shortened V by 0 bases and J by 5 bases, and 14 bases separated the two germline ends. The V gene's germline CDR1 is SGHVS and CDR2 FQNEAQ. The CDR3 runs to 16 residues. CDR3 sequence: CASSLAVSLKNNEQFF. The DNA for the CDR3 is TGTGCCAGCAGCTTAGCGGTCTCACTCAAAAACAATGAGCAGTTCTTC.

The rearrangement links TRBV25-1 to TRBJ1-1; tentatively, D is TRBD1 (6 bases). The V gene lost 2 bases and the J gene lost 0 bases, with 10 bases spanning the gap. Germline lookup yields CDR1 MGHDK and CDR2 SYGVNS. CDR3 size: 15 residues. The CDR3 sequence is CASSEGGALNTEAFF. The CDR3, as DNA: TGTGCCAGCAGTGAAGGGGGGGCATTGAACACTGAAGCTTTCTTT. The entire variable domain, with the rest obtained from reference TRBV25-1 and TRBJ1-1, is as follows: EADIYQTPRYLVIGTGKKITLECSQTMGHDKMYWYQQDPGMELHLIHYSYGVNSTEKGDLSSESTVSRIRTEHFPLTLESARPSHTSQYLCASSEGGALNTEAFFGQGTRLTVV.

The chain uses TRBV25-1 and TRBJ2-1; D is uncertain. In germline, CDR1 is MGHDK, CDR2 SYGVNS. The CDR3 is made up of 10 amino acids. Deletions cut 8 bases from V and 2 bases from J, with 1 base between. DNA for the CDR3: TGTGCCAGCGCCTACAATGAGCAGTTCTTC. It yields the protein CASAYNEQFF.

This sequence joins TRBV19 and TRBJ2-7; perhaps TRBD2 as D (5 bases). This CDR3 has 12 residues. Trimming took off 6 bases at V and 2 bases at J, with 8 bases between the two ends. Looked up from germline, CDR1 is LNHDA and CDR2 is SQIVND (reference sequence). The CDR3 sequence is CASSGVAYEQYF. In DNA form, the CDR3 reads TGTGCCAGTAGCGGGGTGGCCTACGAGCAGTACTTC.

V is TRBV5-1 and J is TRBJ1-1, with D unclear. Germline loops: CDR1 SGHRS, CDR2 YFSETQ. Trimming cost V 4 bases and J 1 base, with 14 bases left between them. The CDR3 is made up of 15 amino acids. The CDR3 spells CASSPRAEANTEAFF. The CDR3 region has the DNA TGCGCCAGCAGCCCCCGTGCGGAGGCGAACACTGAAGCTTTCTTT.

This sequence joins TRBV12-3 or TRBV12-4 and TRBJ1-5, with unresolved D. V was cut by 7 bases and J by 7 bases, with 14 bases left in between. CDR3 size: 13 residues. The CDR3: CASTTLLLQPQHF. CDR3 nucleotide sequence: TGTGCCAGCACCACGCTGTTGCTCCAGCCCCAGCATTTT.

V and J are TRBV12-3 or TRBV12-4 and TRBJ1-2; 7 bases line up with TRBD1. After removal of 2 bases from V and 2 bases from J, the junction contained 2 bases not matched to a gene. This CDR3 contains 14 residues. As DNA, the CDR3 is TGTGCCAGCAGTTTATCGGGACAGAACTATGGCTACACCTTC. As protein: CASSLSGQNYGYTF.

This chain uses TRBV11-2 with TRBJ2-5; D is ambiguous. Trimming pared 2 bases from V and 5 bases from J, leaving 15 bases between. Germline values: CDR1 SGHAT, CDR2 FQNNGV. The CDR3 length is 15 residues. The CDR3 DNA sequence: TGTGCCAGCAGCTTAACCCCCCCGGGTAGGGAGACCCAGTACTTC. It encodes CASSLTPPGRETQYF.

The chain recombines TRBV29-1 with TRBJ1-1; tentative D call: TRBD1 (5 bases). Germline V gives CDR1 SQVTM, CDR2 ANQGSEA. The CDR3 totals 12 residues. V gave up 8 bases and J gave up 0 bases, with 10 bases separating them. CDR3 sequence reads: CSHRYMNTEAFF. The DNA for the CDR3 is TGCAGCCACAGGTATATGAACACTGAAGCTTTCTTT. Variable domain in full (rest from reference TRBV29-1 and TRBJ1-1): SAVISQKPSRDICQRGTSLTIQCQVDSQVTMMFWYRQQPGQSLTLIATANQGSEATYESGFVIDKFPISRPNLTFSTLTVSNMSPEDSSIYLCSHRYMNTEAFFGQGTRLTVV.

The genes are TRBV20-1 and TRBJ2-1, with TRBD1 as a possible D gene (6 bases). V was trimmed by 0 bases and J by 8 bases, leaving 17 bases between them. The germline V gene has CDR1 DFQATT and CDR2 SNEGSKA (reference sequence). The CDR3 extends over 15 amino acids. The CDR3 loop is CSARDFDRSMDEQFF. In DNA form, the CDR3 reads TGCAGTGCTAGAGATTTCGACAGGAGTATGGATGAGCAGTTCTTC.

In nucleotides, the CDR3 is TGCAGCGTACCCCCCCCGGCACAGTCAGATACGCAGTATTTT. Protein product: CSVPPPAQSDTQYF. The chain employs TRBV29-1 and TRBJ2-3; unclear D gene. The V gene's germline CDR1 is SQVTM and CDR2 ANQGSEA. This CDR3 contains 14 residues. Trimming stripped 6 bases from V and 4 bases from J, with 17 bases between.

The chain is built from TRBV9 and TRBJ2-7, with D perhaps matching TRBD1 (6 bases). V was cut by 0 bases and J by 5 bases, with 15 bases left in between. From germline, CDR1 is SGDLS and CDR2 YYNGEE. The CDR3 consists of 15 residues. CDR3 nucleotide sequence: TGTGCCAGCAGCGTAGGGGAGACAGGTTTGGACGAGCAGTACTTC. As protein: CASSVGETGLDEQYF.

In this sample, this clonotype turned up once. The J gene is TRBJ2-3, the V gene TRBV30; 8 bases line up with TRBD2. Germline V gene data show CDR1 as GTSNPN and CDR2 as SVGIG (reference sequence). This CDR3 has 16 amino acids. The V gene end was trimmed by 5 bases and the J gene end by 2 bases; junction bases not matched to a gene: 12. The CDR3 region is CAWQDQAGALTDTQYF. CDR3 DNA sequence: TGTGCCTGGCAAGACCAAGCGGGGGCCCTCACAGATACGCAGTATTTT.